These T cell receptor beta chains were read from a single sample in a study of response to subunit inactivated influenza vaccine. TCRdb called the RT-PCR reads again in MiXCR, with one record for every CDR3 protein. Found here are hundreds of thousands of distinct CDR3 sequences, about 14% of them singletons; the top ten hold approximately 7.6%. The source material was PBMCs from blood, sampled approximately 15 days before vaccination. The receptors originated from a man aged 45-60 years who received an inactivated influenza vaccine. Both conserved end residues are part of each CDR3. D genes are given only for firm matches. A row's size may be missing; if present it is once, few, many or a size class.

D gene	clone size	J gene	V gene	CDR3 DNA	CDR3 protein
TRBD1	few	TRBJ2-7	TRBV3-1	TGTGCCACAGGGGGATTCGACTACGAGCAGTACTTC	CATGGFDYEQYF
NA	once	TRBJ2-3	TRBV4-3	TGCGCCAGCAGCGAAAAAGGACTTCCGCCGACAGATACGCAGTATTTT	CASSEKGLPPTDTQYF
TRBD1	NA	TRBJ1-5	TRBV16	TGTGCCAGCAGCCAATACCACAGGGGGCGCGGTCAGCCCCAGCATTTT	CASSQYHRGRGQPQHF
TRBD1	NA	TRBJ1-2	TRBV28	TGTGCCAGCAGTTTACCAACCGGGACAGGGTATGGCTACACCTTC	CASSLPTGTGYGYTF
TRBD2	NA	TRBJ2-1	TRBV12-3/TRBV12-4	TGTGCCAGCAGTTTCCGACTAGCGGGGGTGAATGAGCAGTTCTTC	CASSFRLAGVNEQFF
NA	few	TRBJ1-5	TRBV20-1	TGCAGTGCTAGAGTCCACAGGGATCATCAGCCCCAGCATTTT	CSARVHRDHQPQHF
NA	few	TRBJ2-7	TRBV27	TGTGCCAGCAGTTTAAAACGGGACAAAACTCTCTACGAGCAGTACTTC	CASSLKRDKTLYEQYF
NA	NA	TRBJ2-5	TRBV19	TGTGCCAGTAGCCCCGGTTCTGCCCCAGAGACCCAGTACTTC	CASSPGSAPETQYF
NA	many	TRBJ2-5	TRBV29-1	TGCAGCGTTGGGAAAGAAGAGACCCAGTACTTC	CSVGKEETQYF
NA	few	TRBJ1-4	TRBV5-1	TGCGCCAGCAGCTTGGGGCGAGCAACTAATGAAAAACTGTTTTTT	CASSLGRATNEKLFF
TRBD1	NA	TRBJ2-4	TRBV2	TGTGCCAGCAGTGATACCAGGGGGCCGGGCATTCAGTACTTC	CASSDTRGPGIQYF
NA	few	TRBJ1-6	TRBV5-1	TGCGCCAGCACACAAGGAGACAGGTTCGCCTATAATTCACCCCTCCACTTT	CASTQGDRFAYNSPLHF
NA	few	TRBJ2-2	TRBV7-2	TGTGCCAGCAGCTTATCGCAGAACACCGGGGAGCTGTTTTTT	CASSLSQNTGELFF
NA	many	TRBJ2-3	TRBV5-6	TGTGCCAGCAGCTCCCTTCTTACGGGAGCCTCCACAGATACGCAGTATTTT	CASSSLLTGASTDTQYF
NA	NA	TRBJ2-1	TRBV2	TGTGCCAGCAGGGTTAGCGTAAGCTCCTACAATGAGCAGTTCTTC	CASRVSVSSYNEQFF
TRBD1	few	TRBJ2-7	TRBV7-9	TGTGCCAGCAGCTTAGGTGGTCTGGACAGGGACTACGAGCAGTACTTC	CASSLGGLDRDYEQYF
TRBD1	NA	TRBJ2-7	TRBV7-9	TGTGCCAGCAGCTTCCGACAGGGCGGCAGAGAGCAGTACTTC	CASSFRQGGREQYF
NA	few	TRBJ2-7	TRBV27	TGTGCCAGCAGTAGTTCACGGAGCTCCTACGAGCAGTACTTC	CASSSSRSSYEQYF
NA	few	TRBJ2-2	TRBV20-1	TGCAGTGCTAGCCCACGGACAGCTACCACCGGGGAGCTGTTTTTT	CSASPRTATTGELFF
TRBD1	few	TRBJ1-2	TRBV27	TGTGCCAGCAGTTCCATGATGACAGGGCTCGGCTATGGCTACACCTTC	CASSSMMTGLGYGYTF
NA	few	TRBJ2-2	TRBV7-9	TGTGCCAGCAGCCGGGCCTTGATTAACACCGGGGAGCTGTTTTTT	CASSRALINTGELFF
NA	NA	TRBJ2-3	TRBV7-8	TGTGCCAGCAGCTTAGGTGTTGGCTTCAGGGCCATGAAGAGAGATACGCAGTATTTT	CASSLGVGFRAMKRDTQYF
TRBD1	NA	TRBJ1-6	TRBV7-8	TGTGCCAGCAGGCCGGGACAGGACTCCTATAATTCACCCCTCCACTTT	CASRPGQDSYNSPLHF
NA	NA	TRBJ1-2	TRBV28	TGTGCCAGCAGTTTAGAACAGGGCCCTGGCTACACCTTC	CASSLEQGPGYTF
TRBD2	few	TRBJ2-5	TRBV30	TGTGCCTGGATATCTAAGGGGAGGGCGTGGCAAGAGACCCAGTACTTC	CAWISKGRAWQETQYF
NA	NA	TRBJ2-5	TRBV7-9	TGTGCCAGCAGCTTAGAAGGGGGGCGTGAGACCCAGTACTTC	CASSLEGGRETQYF
TRBD2	many	TRBJ2-3	TRBV20-1	TGCAGTGCGCCAGGACTAGCAGGAAGGACGGATACGCAGTATTTT	CSAPGLAGRTDTQYF
TRBD1	NA	TRBJ2-7	TRBV25-1	TGTGCCAGCAGTGAACCCGCGACAGGGCTTGAGCAGTACTTC	CASSEPATGLEQYF
NA	NA	TRBJ2-7	TRBV7-9	TGTGCCAGCAGCTTGATACCGGGACGATACGAGCAGTACTTC	CASSLIPGRYEQYF
NA	few	TRBJ1-4	TRBV20-1	TGCAGTGCTAGAGATCTGCGCGGGCTGGATGAAAAACTGTTTTTT	CSARDLRGLDEKLFF
NA	few	TRBJ1-1	TRBV12-3/TRBV12-4	TGTGCCAGCAGTTTTGAGTTTGACAGTCTGAACACTGAAGCTTTCTTT	CASSFEFDSLNTEAFF
NA	NA	TRBJ2-7	TRBV30	TGTGCCTGGAGCCAGACACTTTACGAGCAGTACTTC	CAWSQTLYEQYF
NA	few	TRBJ2-4	TRBV4-3	TGCGCCAGCAGCCAAGGGTTGGGTGGGGGAAACATTCAGTACTTC	CASSQGLGGGNIQYF
NA	NA	TRBJ1-4	TRBV5-5	TGTGCCAGCAGCCCGGGCTGTTCCAGGGCCGATGAAAAACTGTTTTTT	CASSPGCSRADEKLFF
NA	few	TRBJ1-2	TRBV6-1	TGTGCCAGCAGTCCAACGGCTCTGGGTGGCTACACCTTC	CASSPTALGGYTF
NA	NA	TRBJ2-5	TRBV28	TGTGCCAGCAGTTCTCTGGACAGCACCTACGACTTC	CASSSLDSTYDF
NA	many	TRBJ1-1	TRBV28	TGTGCCAGCAGTTTACCGGGTACTGAAGCTTTCTTT	CASSLPGTEAFF
TRBD2	NA	TRBJ2-4	TRBV11-1	TGTGCCAGCAGCGCGGGGACTAGCGGGGGAACCAAAAACATTCAGTACTTC	CASSAGTSGGTKNIQYF
TRBD2	few	TRBJ2-1	TRBV6-1	TGTGCCAGCAGGCTCACTAGCGGGAGGTACAATGAGCAGTTCTTC	CASRLTSGRYNEQFF
NA	few	TRBJ2-2	TRBV9	TGTGCCAGCGGGGGGAGCAGAAACACCGGGGAGCTGTTTTTT	CASGGSRNTGELFF
TRBD1	few	TRBJ2-3	TRBV4-3	TGCGCCAGCAGCCAAGGGGACAGGGCTTACACAGATACGCAGTATTTT	CASSQGDRAYTDTQYF
NA	many	TRBJ1-2	TRBV5-1	TGCGCCAGCAGCCCCCGCAGCAACTATGGCTACACCTTC	CASSPRSNYGYTF
TRBD1	many	TRBJ2-4	TRBV5-1	TGCGCCAGCAGCCCAGGACAGGGAAATCTAGCTTGGAACATTCAGTACTTC	CASSPGQGNLAWNIQYF
TRBD2	few	TRBJ2-3	TRBV10-3	TGTGCCATCAAGCGGGGTCGGGCAGTCGACACAGATACGCAGTATTTT	CAIKRGRAVDTDTQYF
NA	few	TRBJ1-3	TRBV20-1	TGCAGTGCACCGCCGCTGGCCGGCTCTGGAAACACCATATATTTT	CSAPPLAGSGNTIYF
TRBD1	NA	TRBJ2-4	TRBV20-1	TGCAGTGCTAGCGGGACAGGGGAAGCCAAAAACATTCAGTACTTC	CSASGTGEAKNIQYF
NA	NA	TRBJ2-1	TRBV14	TGTGCCAGCAGCCAAGGTCTAGTCTACAATGAGCAGTTCTTC	CASSQGLVYNEQFF
NA	NA	TRBJ1-2	TRBV29-1	TGCAGCGCTCGGGATTCCGGAGGCTACACCTTC	CSARDSGGYTF
NA	many	TRBJ2-7	TRBV16	TGTGCCAGCAGCCAATCGGGCAGGGACCACGAGCAGTACTTC	CASSQSGRDHEQYF
NA	many	TRBJ1-4	TRBV28	TGTGCCAGCAGTTTTCAGTACAACCTTAATGAAAAACTGTTTTTT	CASSFQYNLNEKLFF
TRBD2	NA	TRBJ2-3	TRBV29-1	TGCAGCGTAGAGACTAGCGGGAGACGCGGCACAGATACGCAGTATTTT	CSVETSGRRGTDTQYF